The 28 T cell receptor beta chains below were found in one sample sequenced in a study of OX40 agonist ivuxolimab in advanced cancers. Clones were sequenced by immunoSEQ multiplex PCR, and TCRdb holds only the in-frame ones, with some missing. Among under 50,000 clones listed, over 80% were seen once. Source: CD4+ or CD8+ T cells sorted from blood, taken in a trial of the OX40 agonist ivuxolimab. Receptor source: an adult with an advanced solid tumor such as melanoma, head and neck, liver or kidney cancer.

The table lists this clone with a few counts. This chain links TRBV6-6 with TRBJ1-2; 7 nucleotides agree with TRBD1. After removal of 7 bases from V and 6 bases from J, the junction contained 14 bases not matched to a gene. CDR3 length: 15 residues. The germline gives CDR1 MNHNY, CDR2 SVGAGI (reference sequence). CDR3 bases: TGTGCCAGCACTTTACGTGGGGGACAGCTCGATGGCTACACCTTC. This sequence encodes CASTLRGGQLDGYTF.

This clone was seen only a few times. The chain carries TRBV28 and TRBJ1-2; 9 nucleotides match TRBD1. V lost 8 bases, J lost 7 bases, and 11 bases stayed unmatched. Germline CDR1 and CDR2: MDHEN and SYDVKM. The CDR3 is made up of 14 amino acids. The CDR3 DNA reads as TGTGCCAGCTCCACTCACAGGGGGCGGGGTGGCTACACCTTC. Translated, it gives CASSTHRGRGGYTF.

The chain is built from TRBV7-8 and TRBJ2-1, with D perhaps matching TRBD2 (7 bases). The germline V gene has CDR1 SGHVS and CDR2 FQNEAQ. This CDR3 has 17 amino acids. The V gene lost 0 bases and the J gene lost 5 bases, with 17 bases spanning the gap. The CDR3 sequence is CASSLARGLAPNNEQFF. CDR3 sequence (DNA): TGTGCCAGCAGCTTAGCGCGGGGGCTAGCGCCGAACAATGAGCAGTTCTTC.

The rearrangement joins TRBV19 to TRBJ2-2, with TRBD2 matching 7 bases. Trimming removed 1 base from V and 8 bases from J; junction bases left unmatched: 10. Germline V gives CDR1 LNHDA, CDR2 SQIVND (reference sequence). The CDR3 has 16 amino acids. The CDR3 DNA follows: TGTGCCAGTAGTATAGTGAGGCCTAGCGGCTCAGGGGAGCTGTTTTTT. Residues: CASSIVRPSGSGELFF.

The genes are TRBV5-1 and TRBJ2-7; D unresolved. This CDR3 is 12 amino acids long. The V gene lost 2 bases and the J gene lost 3 bases, with 6 bases spanning the gap. Germline CDR1 reads SGHRS; CDR2 reads YFSETQ. The CDR3 protein is CASSLPGYEQYF. CDR3 sequence (DNA): TGCGCCAGCAGCTTACCAGGCTACGAGCAGTACTTC.

V gene TRBV25-1 combines with J gene TRBJ2-3; D unclear. V was shortened by 3 bases and J by 2 bases, with 9 bases between the two germline ends. Germline V gene lookup returns CDR1 MGHDK and CDR2 SYGVNS. There are 14 residues in the CDR3. The CDR3, as DNA: TGTGCCAGCAGTGACGTAGGAAACACAGATACGCAGTATTTT. It translates to CASSDVGNTDTQYF.

The chain is built from TRBV14 and TRBJ2-5; no definite D call. V shed 4 bases and J shed 1 base, with 13 bases lying between them. This CDR3 has 15 amino acids. Germline V gives CDR1 SGHDN, CDR2 FVKESK. Here the CDR3 DNA reads TGTGCCAGCAGCCTGGGGTCACAGATCCAAGAGACCCAGTACTTC. Protein sequence: CASSLGSQIQETQYF.

This clone has only one observation. The rearrangement links TRBV21-1 to TRBJ2-1; the table gives TRBD2 as D, unverified against the DNA. TRBV21-1 constitutes a pseudogene. This CDR3 is 17 amino acids long. The DNA of the CDR3 is TGTGCCAGCAGCAAACAGACTAGCTCTCTACCCTACAATGAGCAGTTCTTC. Its protein product is CASSKQTSSLPYNEQFF.

The V and J genes are TRBV7-2 and TRBJ2-1, with unresolved D. Per germline, CDR1 SGHTA and CDR2 FQGNSA. The CDR3 is made up of 15 amino acids. V was clipped by 1 base and J by 2 bases, with 9 bases between them. The CDR3 DNA sequence: TGTGCCAGCAGCTTAGGGAGCCCGGCCTACAATGAGCAGTTCTTC. Amino acids: CASSLGSPAYNEQFF.

The chain employs TRBV28 and TRBJ2-7; perhaps TRBD2 as D (5 bases). This CDR3 is built from 12 residues. V gave up 6 bases and J gave up 3 bases, with 9 bases separating them. Germline CDR1 reads MDHEN; CDR2 reads SYDVKM. Written as DNA, the CDR3 is TGTGCCAGCAGCAACCGGGACTACGAGCAGTACTTC. This sequence encodes CASSNRDYEQYF.

V is TRBV2 and J is TRBJ2-2, with 14 bases lining up with TRBD2. The CDR3 length is 17 residues. CDR1 is SNHLY and CDR2 is FYNNEI in the germline V gene. J lost 6 bases, V lost 7 bases, and 10 bases had no gene match. CDR3 nucleotide sequence: TGTGCCAGCATCCCTGGCGGACTAGCGGGAGGTTCCGGGGAGCTGTTTTTT. It codes for CASIPGGLAGGSGELFF. Supplemented by reference TRBV2 and TRBJ2-2, the full variable domain reads EPEVTQTPSHQVTQMGQEVILRCVPISNHLYFYWYRQILGQKVEFLVSFYNNEISEKSEIFDDQFSVERPDGSNFTLKIRSTKLEDSAMYFCASIPGGLAGGSGELFFGEGSRLTVL.

The chain combines TRBV18 with TRBJ2-1; 9 bases align to TRBD1. The V gene's germline CDR1 is KGHSH and CDR2 LQKENI. The V gene end was trimmed by 4 bases and the J gene end by 8 bases; junction bases not matched to a gene: 9. The length of the CDR3 is 15 residues. CDR3 DNA: TGTGCCAGCTCACAGCGACGGACAGGGGTCGATGAGCAGTTCTTC. Its translation: CASSQRRTGVDEQFF.

The CDR3 DNA reads as TGTGCCAGCACTTCCAGGACAGGGGTCTATAATTCACCCCTCCACTTT. Protein: CASTSRTGVYNSPLHF. The J gene is TRBJ1-6, the V gene TRBV2; 9 bases fit TRBD1. Per germline, CDR1 SNHLY and CDR2 FYNNEI. The CDR3 spans 16 residues. Trimming removed 7 bases from V and 3 bases from J; junction bases left unmatched: 7.

A remark on this clone: Other DNA sequences from this sample encode an identical CDR3 as well. The chain employs TRBV18 and TRBJ2-7; 7 bases line up with TRBD1. CDR3 size: 13 residues. Germline V CDR1 and CDR2: KGHSH, LQKENI. V lost 6 bases, J lost 7 bases, and 9 bases stayed unmatched. CDR3 DNA sequence: TGTGCCAGCTCGAAGACAGGGCCAGGGGAGCAGTACTTC. Residues: CASSKTGPGEQYF.

V usage is TRBV19 and J usage is TRBJ2-7; 7 bases map to TRBD1. J lost 2 bases, V lost 10 bases, and 5 bases had no gene match. Germline CDR1 is LNHDA and CDR2 is SQIVND (reference sequence). The CDR3 has 12 residues. CDR3 DNA sequence: TGTGCCACCTCGGGACAGCCCTACGAGCAGTACTTC. Translation: CATSGQPYEQYF.

The chain is built from TRBV28 and TRBJ2-2; no clear D gene. Looked up from germline, CDR1 is MDHEN and CDR2 is SYDVKM. This CDR3 region has 15 residues. Trimming took off 0 bases at V and 0 bases at J, with 5 bases between the two ends. This chain's CDR3 is CASSLWAANTGELFF. As DNA, the CDR3 is TGTGCCAGCAGTTTATGGGCAGCGAACACCGGGGAGCTGTTTTTT.

V is TRBV2 and J is TRBJ1-5, with a possible D match to TRBD1 (5 bases). V gave up 6 bases and J gave up 7 bases, with 16 bases separating them. The CDR3 contains 14 residues. Germline V gene sequence: CDR1 SNHLY, CDR2 FYNNEI. CDR3 region: CASSSMGDSQPQHF. In nucleotides, the CDR3 is TGTGCCAGCAGCAGTATGGGGGATTCACAGCCCCAGCATTTT. Full variable domain (missing parts from reference TRBV2 and TRBJ1-5): EPEVTQTPSHQVTQMGQEVILRCVPISNHLYFYWYRQILGQKVEFLVSFYNNEISEKSEIFDDQFSVERPDGSNFTLKIRSTKLEDSAMYFCASSSMGDSQPQHFGDGTRLSIL.

V is TRBV28 and J is TRBJ1-3; D might be TRBD1 (6 bases). The CDR3 spans 15 residues. Trimming took off 5 bases at V and 0 bases at J, with 11 bases between the two ends. The germline V gene has CDR1 MDHEN and CDR2 SYDVKM. The CDR3 DNA reads as TGTGCCAGCAGTAGAGGGACATCCTCTGGAAACACCATATATTTT. Translation: CASSRGTSSGNTIYF.

This clone is a singleton in its sample. This chain connects TRBV7-3 to TRBJ2-1; D is possibly TRBD2 (6 bases). This CDR3 has 15 amino acids. CDR1 SGHTA and CDR2 FQGTGA come from the germline V gene. With 3 bases removed from V and 0 bases from J, the gap between germline ends came to 9 bases. The chain's CDR3 is CASSFTGVSYNEQFF. As DNA, the CDR3 is TGTGCCAGCAGCTTCACGGGAGTCTCCTACAATGAGCAGTTCTTC. The complete variable domain, with remaining parts taken from reference TRBV7-3 and TRBJ2-1, reads GAGVSQTPSNKVTEKGKYVELRCDPISGHTALYWYRQSLGQGPEFLIYFQGTGAADDSGLPNDRFFAVRPEGSVSTLKIQRTERGDSAVYLCASSFTGVSYNEQFFGPGTRLTVL.

In regard to this clone: Germline is not matched at one junction end, which may reflect a read error. V is TRBV15 and J is TRBJ1-1, with 8 bases fitting TRBD1. The CDR3 contains 13 residues. CDR1 is LNHNV and CDR2 is YYDKDF in the germline V gene (reference sequence). The CDR3 coding sequence is TGTGCCACCAGCAGAGATCTTGGACAGGGAATATCATTT. Its translation: CATSRDLGQGISF.

The genes are TRBV5-5 and TRBJ1-1; D is ambiguous. This CDR3 spans 13 amino acids. V dropped 5 bases and J dropped 2 bases, with 10 bases sitting between them. The germline gives CDR1 SGHKS, CDR2 YYEKEE (reference sequence). DNA of the CDR3: TGTGCCAGCAGTTGGGTCTTTAACACTGAAGCTTTCTTT. Amino acid sequence: CASSWVFNTEAFF.

The V and J genes are TRBV19 and TRBJ1-4; no clear D gene. Germline CDR1 and CDR2: LNHDA and SQIVND (reference sequence). The CDR3 contains 14 residues. V lost 5 bases to trimming and J lost 3 bases, with 10 bases between them. CDR3 amino acids: CASSARPPNEKLFF. The CDR3 DNA sequence: TGTGCCAGTAGTGCGCGGCCGCCTAATGAAAAACTGTTTTTT.

This clone was observed once. DNA for the CDR3: TGTGCCAGCAGCTTTGGGACGGAACTTGAAGCTTTCTTT. Its translation is CASSFGTELEAFF. J is TRBJ1-1 and V is TRBV5-6; maybe TRBD1 (5 bases). This CDR3 contains 13 residues. The germline V and J ends were trimmed by 2 bases and 7 bases, with 12 bases remaining between them. Germline V CDR1 and CDR2: SGHDT, YYEEEE. Using reference TRBV5-6 and TRBJ1-1 for the parts outside the CDR3, the full variable domain is DAGVTQSPTHLIKTRGQQVTLRCSPKSGHDTVSWYQQALGQGPQFIFQYYEEEERQRGNFPDRFSGHQFPNYSSELNVNALLLGDSALYLCASSFGTELEAFFGQGTRLTVV.

This chain links TRBV6-1 with TRBJ1-6, with 7 bases matching TRBD1. Germline V gene data show CDR1 as MNHNS and CDR2 as SASEGT. There are 14 residues in the CDR3. After removal of 6 bases from V and 7 bases from J, the junction contained 6 bases not matched to a gene. DNA for the CDR3: TGTGCCAGCAGACCTGGGACAGTCAATTCACCCCTCCACTTT. Translated: CASRPGTVNSPLHF.

V and J are TRBV15 and TRBJ2-1; a weak D match, TRBD2 (6 bases). The CDR3 sequence is 16 residues long. Germline CDR1 LNHNV, CDR2 YYDKDF (reference sequence). V lost 1 base, J lost 8 bases, and 18 bases lay in between. In DNA form, the CDR3 reads TGTGCCACCAGCAGAGGGAAAGGCGGGACTTCCGATGAGCAGTTCTTC. This translates into CATSRGKGGTSDEQFF.

The genes are TRBV28 and TRBJ1-5; tentatively, D is TRBD1 (5 bases). Germline V gene sequence: CDR1 MDHEN, CDR2 SYDVKM. The CDR3 sequence is 13 residues long. Trimming left V 7 bases short and J 9 bases short, with 16 bases between. The CDR3 reads CASTGPIERPQHF. As DNA, the CDR3 is TGTGCCAGCACAGGGCCCATTGAAAGGCCCCAGCATTTT.

The chain recombines TRBV5-1 with TRBJ2-2; 7 bases fit TRBD1. Germline V gene lookup returns CDR1 SGHRS and CDR2 YFSETQ. V dropped 4 bases and J dropped 4; count of bases not matched to a gene: 10. The CDR3 spans 16 residues. Here the CDR3 reads CASSLTTGQSTGELFF. In DNA form, the CDR3 reads TGCGCCAGCAGCCTCACGACAGGGCAGTCCACCGGGGAGCTGTTTTTT.

V is TRBV2 and J is TRBJ2-7, with 9 bases lining up with TRBD1. Germline CDR1 SNHLY, CDR2 FYNNEI. V shed 6 bases and J 2 bases; nucleotides not matched to a gene: 5. CDR3 size: 14 residues. The CDR3, as DNA: TGTGCCAGCAGGGACAGGGGCCGAACCTACGAGCAGTACTTC. Its translation is CASRDRGRTYEQYF.